This T cell receptor beta chain was recovered during a study of blood T cell repertoires in COVID-19. On the study more broadly: T cells, B-cell-depleted T cells, or PBMCs supplied cDNA or gDNA.

Participant-reported clinical history was the basis for cohort assignment. Per the original methods: Cell counts per sample came from amplifying reference gene primers. The protocol was immunoSEQ multiplex PCR, while the TCRdb copy is restricted to in-frame clones and leaves out a portion. The V and J calls and the clone size are those of that table, but D and trimming were determined from the DNA. The sample lists 250,000 or so clones, 90% seen once, with roughly 4.3% in the top ten. The length of the CDR3 is 11 residues. V was pared by 7 bases and J by 4 bases, with 11 bases between. Germline V gene lookup returns CDR1 SQVTM and CDR2 ANQGSEA.

The chain employs TRBV29-1 and TRBJ2-7, with D possibly TRBD2 on 6 matching bases. Sequenced input: PBMCs or T cells enriched from blood (not recorded which). The origin of this receptor is a woman aged 25-40 years with acute COVID-19. The CDR3 coding sequence is TGCAGCGCCATAGCGGATTACGAGCAGTACTTC. Translation: CSAIADYEQYF.